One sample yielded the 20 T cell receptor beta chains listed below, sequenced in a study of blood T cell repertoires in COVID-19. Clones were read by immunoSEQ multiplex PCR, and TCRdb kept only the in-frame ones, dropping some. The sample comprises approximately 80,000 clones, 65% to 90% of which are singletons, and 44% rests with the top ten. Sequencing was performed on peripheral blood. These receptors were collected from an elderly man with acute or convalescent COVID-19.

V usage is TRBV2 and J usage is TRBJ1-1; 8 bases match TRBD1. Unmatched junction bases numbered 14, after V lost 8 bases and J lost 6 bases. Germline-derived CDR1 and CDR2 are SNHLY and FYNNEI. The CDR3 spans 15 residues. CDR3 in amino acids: CASSSPTGGSAEAFF. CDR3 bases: TGTGCCAGCTCCTCTCCCACAGGGGGGTCGGCTGAAGCTTTCTTT.

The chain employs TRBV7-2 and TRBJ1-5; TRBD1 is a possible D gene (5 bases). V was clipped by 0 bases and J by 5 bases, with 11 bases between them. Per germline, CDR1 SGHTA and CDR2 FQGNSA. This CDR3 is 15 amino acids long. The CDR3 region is CASSLAREGYQPQHF. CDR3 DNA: TGTGCCAGCAGCTTAGCCAGGGAGGGATATCAGCCCCAGCATTTT.

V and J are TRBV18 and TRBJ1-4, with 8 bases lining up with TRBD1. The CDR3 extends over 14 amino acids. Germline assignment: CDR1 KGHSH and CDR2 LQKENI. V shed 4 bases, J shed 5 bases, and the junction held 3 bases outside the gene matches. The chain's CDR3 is CASSHRDRNEKLFF. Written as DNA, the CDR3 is TGTGCCAGCTCACACCGGGACAGGAATGAAAAACTGTTTTTT.

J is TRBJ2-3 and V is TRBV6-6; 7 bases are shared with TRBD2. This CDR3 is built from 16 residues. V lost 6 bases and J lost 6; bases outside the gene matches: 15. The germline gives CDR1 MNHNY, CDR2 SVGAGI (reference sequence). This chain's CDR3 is CASRNRGDGKVDTQYF. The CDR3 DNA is TGTGCCAGCAGAAACCGGGGGGACGGGAAGGTCGATACGCAGTATTTT.

The CDR3 DNA reads as TGTGCCAGCAGTACCGGACAGGGGGGAAACAATGAGCAGTTCTTC. Protein sequence: CASSTGQGGNNEQFF. This chain connects TRBV27 to TRBJ2-1; 10 bases match TRBD1. The CDR3 spans 15 residues. Germline V gives CDR1 MNHEY, CDR2 SMNVEV (reference sequence). Germline trimming cut 5 bases from V and 5 bases from J; bases unmatched to any gene: 6.

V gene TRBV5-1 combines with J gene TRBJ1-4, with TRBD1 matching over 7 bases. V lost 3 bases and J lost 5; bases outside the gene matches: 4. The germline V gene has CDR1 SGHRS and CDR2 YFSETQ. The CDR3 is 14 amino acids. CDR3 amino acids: CASSSGTVNEKLFF. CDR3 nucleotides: TGCGCCAGCAGCTCCGGGACAGTCAATGAAAAACTGTTTTTT.

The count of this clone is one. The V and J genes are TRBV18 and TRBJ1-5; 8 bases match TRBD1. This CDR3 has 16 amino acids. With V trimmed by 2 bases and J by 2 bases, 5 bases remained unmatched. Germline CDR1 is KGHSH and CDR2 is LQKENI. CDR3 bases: TGTGCCAGCTCACCAAACACAGGGGGAGGCAATCAGCCCCAGCATTTT. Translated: CASSPNTGGGNQPQHF.

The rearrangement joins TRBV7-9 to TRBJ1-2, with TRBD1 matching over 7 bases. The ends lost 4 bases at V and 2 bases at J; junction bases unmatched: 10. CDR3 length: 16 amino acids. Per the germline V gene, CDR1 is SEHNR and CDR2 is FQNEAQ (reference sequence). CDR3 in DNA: TGTGCCAGCAGCTCTATTGACAGGGATGGAAACTATGGCTACACCTTC. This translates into CASSSIDRDGNYGYTF.

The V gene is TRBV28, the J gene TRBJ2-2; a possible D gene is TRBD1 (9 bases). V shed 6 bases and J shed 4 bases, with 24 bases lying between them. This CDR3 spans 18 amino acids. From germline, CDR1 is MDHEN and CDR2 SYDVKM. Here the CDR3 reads CASSSLGGGQGFTGELFF. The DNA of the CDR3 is TGTGCCAGCAGCTCGCTCGGGGGGGGACAGGGCTTCACCGGGGAGCTGTTTTTT.

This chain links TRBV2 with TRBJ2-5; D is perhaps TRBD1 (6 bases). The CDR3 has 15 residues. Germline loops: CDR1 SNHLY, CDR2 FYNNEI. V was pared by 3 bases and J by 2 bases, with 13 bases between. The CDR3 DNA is TGTGCCAGCAGTGAGCAAGGGACAAAGCAAGAGACCCAGTACTTC. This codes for CASSEQGTKQETQYF.

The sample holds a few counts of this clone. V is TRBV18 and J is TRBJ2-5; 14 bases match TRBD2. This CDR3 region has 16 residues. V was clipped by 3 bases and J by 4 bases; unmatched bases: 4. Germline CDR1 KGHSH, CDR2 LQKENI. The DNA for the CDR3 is TGTGCCAGCTCACCCGAGACTAGCGGGAGGGTAGAGACCCAGTACTTC. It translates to CASSPETSGRVETQYF.

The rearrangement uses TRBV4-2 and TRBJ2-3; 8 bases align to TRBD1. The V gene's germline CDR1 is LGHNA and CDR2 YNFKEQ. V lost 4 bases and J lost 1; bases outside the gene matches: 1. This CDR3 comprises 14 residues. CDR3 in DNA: TGTGCCAGCAGCCCAGGGGGCGGCACAGATACGCAGTATTTT. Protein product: CASSPGGGTDTQYF.

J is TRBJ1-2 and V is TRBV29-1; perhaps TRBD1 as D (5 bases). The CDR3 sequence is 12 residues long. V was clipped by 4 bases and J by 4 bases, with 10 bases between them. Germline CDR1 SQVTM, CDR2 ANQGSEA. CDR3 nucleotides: TGCAGCGTTGTGGCAGGGCTCTATGGCTACACCTTC. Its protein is CSVVAGLYGYTF.

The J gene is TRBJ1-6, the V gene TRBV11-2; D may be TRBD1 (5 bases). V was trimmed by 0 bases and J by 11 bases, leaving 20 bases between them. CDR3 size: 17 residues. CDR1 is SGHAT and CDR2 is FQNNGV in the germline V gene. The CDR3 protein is CASSLEGHPDGFTPLHF. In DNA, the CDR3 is TGTGCCAGCAGCTTAGAGGGGCACCCCGATGGGTTTACACCCCTCCACTTT.

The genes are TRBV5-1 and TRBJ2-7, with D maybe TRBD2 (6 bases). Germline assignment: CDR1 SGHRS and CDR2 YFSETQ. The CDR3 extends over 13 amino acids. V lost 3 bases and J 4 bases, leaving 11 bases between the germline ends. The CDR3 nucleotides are TGCGCCAGCAGCTATGGGGGGAAATACGAGCAGTACTTC. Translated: CASSYGGKYEQYF.

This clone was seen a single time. This CDR3 is CATRSQGIRDEKLFF. The CDR3 DNA reads TGTGCCACAAGAAGCCAGGGGATTAGAGATGAAAAACTGTTTTTT. The chain uses TRBV10-3 and TRBJ1-4, with D possibly being TRBD1 (6 bases). The CDR3 is 15 amino acids. V lost 10 bases and J lost 6, with 21 bases in between. Germline-derived CDR1 and CDR2 are ENHRY and SYGVKD.

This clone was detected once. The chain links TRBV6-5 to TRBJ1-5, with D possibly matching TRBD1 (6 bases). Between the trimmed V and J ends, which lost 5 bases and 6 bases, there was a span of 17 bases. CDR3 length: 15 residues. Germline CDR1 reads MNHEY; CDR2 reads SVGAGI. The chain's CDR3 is CASSLYSGVGQPQHF. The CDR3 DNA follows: TGTGCCAGCAGTCTTTACTCAGGGGTGGGTCAGCCCCAGCATTTT.

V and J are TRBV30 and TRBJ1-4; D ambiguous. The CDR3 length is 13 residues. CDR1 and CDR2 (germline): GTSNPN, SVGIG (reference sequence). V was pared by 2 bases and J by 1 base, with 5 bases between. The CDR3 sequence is CAWSSQTNEKLFF. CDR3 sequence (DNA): TGTGCCTGGAGTTCACAAACTAATGAAAAACTGTTTTTT.

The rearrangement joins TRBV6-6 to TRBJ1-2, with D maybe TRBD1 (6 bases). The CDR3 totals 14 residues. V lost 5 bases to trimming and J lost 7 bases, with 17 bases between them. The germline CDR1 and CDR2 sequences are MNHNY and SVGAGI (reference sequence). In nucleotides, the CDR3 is TGTGCCAGCAGTCGCGACCCGGGAGGGGGTGGCTACACCTTC. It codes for CASSRDPGGGGYTF.

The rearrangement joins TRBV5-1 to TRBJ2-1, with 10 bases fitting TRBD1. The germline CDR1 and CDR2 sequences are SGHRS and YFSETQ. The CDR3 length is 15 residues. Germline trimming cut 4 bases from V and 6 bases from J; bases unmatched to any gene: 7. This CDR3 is CASSEGQGTRNEQFF. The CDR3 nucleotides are TGCGCCAGCAGCGAGGGACAGGGGACCCGCAATGAGCAGTTCTTC.